Shown below are 9 T cell receptor beta chains from a single sample sequenced in a study of T cells in Graves' hyperthyroidism and ophthalmopathy. The source material, RNA transcripts, was used to amplify TCR beta CDR3 regions. TCR CDR3 underwent first-round RT-PCR with the HTBI primer set. In TCRdb, the multiplex PCR reads were re-called with MiXCR into one record per CDR3 protein. This sample has more than 350,000 distinct CDR3 sequences, with about a sixth found just once. Sequencing was done on a sample of blood. The receptor source for this set is a woman in her 30s with Graves' hyperthyroidism that later progressed to Graves' ophthalmopathy.

This clonotype was recorded at least ten times. The chain recombines TRBV6-1 with TRBJ1-6; no definite D call. V gave up 5 bases and J gave up 0 bases, with 23 bases separating them. The CDR3 sequence is 20 residues long. Germline CDR1 MNHNS, CDR2 SASEGT. The CDR3 reads CASSYHRPTRRSSYNSPLHF. As DNA, the CDR3 is TGTGCCAGCAGTTATCATCGACCGACACGGCGGAGCTCCTATAATTCACCCCTCCACTTT.

This clonotype came up a few times. This chain uses TRBV7-9 with TRBJ1-2; 7 positions match TRBD1. Germline V CDR1 and CDR2: SEHNR, FQNEAQ (reference sequence). The CDR3 has 15 residues. With 5 bases clipped from V and 2 bases from J, the junction kept 8 bases outside the gene matches. For the CDR3, the DNA is TGTGCCAGCAGCCCAATAATCAGGGGGAACTATGGCTACACCTTC. It translates to CASSPIIRGNYGYTF.

The table lists this clonotype with many counts. The chain uses TRBV11-2 and TRBJ2-5, with D maybe TRBD2 (5 bases). V was shortened by 5 bases and J by 1 base, with 14 bases between the two germline ends. Per germline, CDR1 SGHAT and CDR2 FQNNGV. This CDR3 has 15 residues. CDR3 residues: CASSQTRRGQETQYF. The CDR3 DNA reads as TGTGCCAGCAGCCAAACTCGACGGGGCCAAGAGACCCAGTACTTC.

This clonotype was seen at least ten times. V usage is TRBV6-1 and J usage is TRBJ2-7; D remains unclear. Germline values: CDR1 MNHNS, CDR2 SASEGT. This CDR3 spans 13 amino acids. Trimming took off 6 bases at V and 3 bases at J, with 12 bases between the two ends. CDR3: CASSLSLVYEQYF. The CDR3 DNA reads as TGTGCCAGCAGCCTTTCCCTTGTCTACGAGCAGTACTTC.

In this sample, this clonotype turned up many times. The chain links TRBV27 to TRBJ2-5, with a possible D match to TRBD1 (6 bases). CDR3 length: 15 residues. V was shortened by 5 bases and J by 5 bases, with 18 bases between the two germline ends. Germline CDR1 and CDR2: MNHEY and SMNVEV (reference sequence). For the CDR3, the DNA is TGTGCCAGCAGTGCTTGGACAGCGAGGGGGGAGACCCAGTACTTC. It specifies CASSAWTARGETQYF.

This clonotype was seen many times. The genes are TRBV11-1 and TRBJ2-2, with 7 bases matching TRBD2. J was trimmed by 1 base and V by 4 bases; bases with no gene match: 12. Per the germline V gene, CDR1 is SGHAT and CDR2 is FQDESV (reference sequence). This CDR3 comprises 18 residues. The CDR3 DNA reads as TGTGCCAGCAGCTCCCCAATGGGAGGGGCCTTGAACACCGGGGAGCTGTTTTTT. Encoded protein: CASSSPMGGALNTGELFF.

The rearrangement uses TRBV6-1 and TRBJ1-5; no clear D gene. Trimming removed 10 bases from V and 7 bases from J, with 23 bases in between. The CDR3 is made up of 15 amino acids. Germline assignment: CDR1 MNHNS and CDR2 SASEGT. The CDR3 protein is CATYARLRGDQPQHF. In DNA, the CDR3 is TGTGCCACCTACGCCCGCCTCCGGGGAGACCAGCCCCAGCATTTT.

This clonotype was found many times. The chain carries TRBV11-2 and TRBJ2-3; no clear D. The CDR3 is 16 amino acids. The V gene's germline CDR1 is SGHAT and CDR2 FQNNGV. V lost 4 bases and J 4 bases, leaving 18 bases between the germline ends. The CDR3 nucleotides are TGTGCCAGCAGCTCATCCGAACCTAGGTCCGCAGATACGCAGTATTTT. Protein: CASSSSEPRSADTQYF.

There are many counts of this clonotype. The chain is built from TRBV12-3 or TRBV12-4 and TRBJ2-7; D is unclear. This CDR3 region has 12 residues. Deletions cut 3 bases from V and 6 bases from J, with 9 bases between. CDR3 in DNA: TGTGCCAGCAGTTTGGTGGAGTCCGAGCAGTACTTC. As protein: CASSLVESEQYF.